Listed below are T cell receptor beta chains from one sample, sequenced in a study of Ad26.COV2.S vaccination and SARS-CoV-2 variants. The method was immunoSEQ multiplex PCR; TCRdb's version includes in-frame clones alone and lacks a portion of them. The repertoire consists of about 430,000 clones, with around 90% occurring once and the leading ten covering 12%. This material consisted of peripheral blood, taken in a trial of Ad26.COV2.S vaccine versus placebo. These receptor sequences come from a person between 18 and 65 years old who received the Ad26.COV2.S COVID-19 vaccine or a placebo. The CDR3 runs from the conserved cysteine through the conserved F or W. A D gene is named only where the DNA matches it firmly. Rows give clone size only sometimes, using once, few, many, or a class for an expanded clone.

v_gene: TRBV5-5; j_gene: TRBJ2-1; d_gene: TRBD2; abundance: -; CDR3nt: TGTGCCAGCAGCTTGGTGACTAGCGGGAGTGGTGAGCAGTTCTTC; CDR3aa: CASSLVTSGSGEQFF
v_gene: TRBV7-2; j_gene: TRBJ2-7; d_gene: -; abundance: -; CDR3nt: TGTGCCAGCAGCTTAGAAGGCACGCAGGCACACGAGCAGTACTTC; CDR3aa: CASSLEGTQAHEQYF
v_gene: TRBV27; j_gene: TRBJ1-6; d_gene: -; abundance: -; CDR3nt: TGTGCCAGCAGTTTTTGGCCCAATGATTCACCCCTCCACTTT; CDR3aa: CASSFWPNDSPLHF
v_gene: TRBV7-9; j_gene: TRBJ2-5; d_gene: TRBD2; abundance: -; CDR3nt: TGTGCCAGCAGCTCGGGGGGACTAGCGGGAGTAGGGGAGACCCAGTACTTC; CDR3aa: CASSSGGLAGVGETQYF
v_gene: TRBV15; j_gene: TRBJ1-2; d_gene: TRBD1; abundance: -; CDR3nt: TGTGCCACCAGCAGGAAGACAGGGGATGGCTACACCTTC; CDR3aa: CATSRKTGDGYTF
v_gene: TRBV19; j_gene: TRBJ2-5; d_gene: -; abundance: -; CDR3nt: TGTGCCAGTAGTCCCCAGGGGTACCAAGAGACCCAGTACTTC; CDR3aa: CASSPQGYQETQYF
v_gene: TRBV9; j_gene: TRBJ2-1; d_gene: TRBD2; abundance: -; CDR3nt: TGTGCCAGCAGCGTAGCCCTAGCGGGAGCGAACAATGAGCAGTTCTTC; CDR3aa: CASSVALAGANNEQFF
v_gene: TRBV11-3; j_gene: TRBJ2-7; d_gene: -; abundance: -; CDR3nt: TGTGCCAGCAGCTTAGAGACCATTGGGGGTCCCTCCTACGAGCAGTACTTC; CDR3aa: CASSLETIGGPSYEQYF
v_gene: TRBV6-2/TRBV6-3; j_gene: TRBJ1-1; d_gene: -; abundance: -; CDR3nt: TGTGCCAGCAGTTTATTCGGTCCGAACACTGAAGCTTTCTTT; CDR3aa: CASSLFGPNTEAFF
v_gene: TRBV6-5; j_gene: TRBJ2-1; d_gene: TRBD2; abundance: -; CDR3nt: TGTGCCAGCAGTTCCAGCGGGAGGGCCAGTAATGAGCAGTTCTTC; CDR3aa: CASSSSGRASNEQFF
v_gene: TRBV5-6; j_gene: TRBJ1-1; d_gene: -; abundance: once; CDR3nt: TGTGCCAGCAGCACGATAAACAGGGTGAACACTGAAGCTTTCTTT; CDR3aa: CASSTINRVNTEAFF
v_gene: TRBV11-2; j_gene: TRBJ2-1; d_gene: -; abundance: -; CDR3nt: TGTGCCAGCAGCTTTGAGCATAGCTCCTACAATGAGCAGTTCTTC; CDR3aa: CASSFEHSSYNEQFF
v_gene: TRBV6-5; j_gene: TRBJ2-7; d_gene: TRBD2; abundance: -; CDR3nt: TGTGCCAGCAGTTACCAGGCTAGCGGCTCCTACGAGCAGTACTTC; CDR3aa: CASSYQASGSYEQYF
v_gene: TRBV15; j_gene: TRBJ1-5; d_gene: -; abundance: -; CDR3nt: TGTGCCACCAAGGACTACGACAGAAATCAGCCCCAGCATTTT; CDR3aa: CATKDYDRNQPQHF
v_gene: TRBV15; j_gene: TRBJ2-3; d_gene: TRBD2; abundance: -; CDR3nt: TGTGCCACCAGCAGAGATCTGGGAGGGGCAGATACGCAGTATTTT; CDR3aa: CATSRDLGGADTQYF
v_gene: TRBV7-9; j_gene: TRBJ1-1; d_gene: -; abundance: -; CDR3nt: TGTGCCAGCAGCTTATCCCAGGGATTGAACACTGAAGCTTTCTTT; CDR3aa: CASSLSQGLNTEAFF
v_gene: TRBV5-4; j_gene: TRBJ2-7; d_gene: TRBD2; abundance: -; CDR3nt: TGTGCCAGCAGCTCAGGACTAGCGAGTTCCTACGAGCAGTACTTC; CDR3aa: CASSSGLASSYEQYF
v_gene: TRBV18; j_gene: TRBJ2-7; d_gene: -; abundance: -; CDR3nt: TGTGCCAGCTCACACCGACAGCACTCTACGATTCGGGAGCAGTACTTC; CDR3aa: CASSHRQHSTIREQYF
v_gene: TRBV2; j_gene: TRBJ2-1; d_gene: -; abundance: -; CDR3nt: TGTGCCAGCAGTCGGTCTGCCTCCTACAATGAGCAGTTCTTC; CDR3aa: CASSRSASYNEQFF
v_gene: TRBV9; j_gene: TRBJ2-3; d_gene: -; abundance: -; CDR3nt: TGTGCCAGCAGCGTAGGGCTGTATTCAGATACGCAGTATTTT; CDR3aa: CASSVGLYSDTQYF
v_gene: TRBV5-6; j_gene: TRBJ1-3; d_gene: TRBD1; abundance: -; CDR3nt: TGTGCCAGCAGCCACACCCCGGGACAGTCGGGAAACACCATATATTTT; CDR3aa: CASSHTPGQSGNTIYF
v_gene: TRBV12-3/TRBV12-4; j_gene: TRBJ2-5; d_gene: -; abundance: -; CDR3nt: TGTGCCAGCAGTCCCCACCGGGCTGGCCAGTACTTC; CDR3aa: CASSPHRAGQYF
v_gene: TRBV7-9; j_gene: TRBJ2-2; d_gene: -; abundance: -; CDR3nt: TGTGCCAGCAGCCTAGGGGGGGCGAACACCGGGGAGCTGTTTTTT; CDR3aa: CASSLGGANTGELFF
v_gene: TRBV12-3/TRBV12-4; j_gene: TRBJ2-5; d_gene: -; abundance: -; CDR3nt: TGTGCCAGCAGTTTATTGGAGTTGTCAACCCAGTACTTC; CDR3aa: CASSLLELSTQYF
v_gene: TRBV11-3; j_gene: TRBJ2-3; d_gene: TRBD2; abundance: -; CDR3nt: TGTGCCAGCAGCTCCTCACTAGCGGGAGGGGAAGATACGCAGTATTTT; CDR3aa: CASSSSLAGGEDTQYF
v_gene: TRBV18; j_gene: TRBJ1-3; d_gene: -; abundance: -; CDR3nt: TGTGCCAGCTCACCAACGGAAGGGGCCTCTGGAAACACCATATATTTT; CDR3aa: CASSPTEGASGNTIYF
v_gene: TRBV5-4; j_gene: TRBJ2-1; d_gene: -; abundance: -; CDR3nt: TGTGCCAGTTTGATGGGGACGAAGCAGTTCTTC; CDR3aa: CASLMGTKQFF
v_gene: TRBV4-3; j_gene: TRBJ2-1; d_gene: TRBD2; abundance: -; CDR3nt: TGCGCCAGCAGCCAAGATCCCCGGACTAGCGGGAGTCTTATAAATGAGCAGTTCTTC; CDR3aa: CASSQDPRTSGSLINEQFF
v_gene: TRBV6-5; j_gene: TRBJ2-3; d_gene: -; abundance: -; CDR3nt: TGTGCCAGCAGTTATAGGGTTGGTACAGATACGCAGTATTTT; CDR3aa: CASSYRVGTDTQYF
v_gene: TRBV19; j_gene: TRBJ2-2; d_gene: TRBD1; abundance: -; CDR3nt: TGTGCCAGTAGTAGGCGGGACAGGGAGAACACCGGGGAGCTGTTTTTT; CDR3aa: CASSRRDRENTGELFF
v_gene: TRBV9; j_gene: TRBJ2-3; d_gene: -; abundance: -; CDR3nt: TGTGCCAGCAGCCCAGGGGGGGGAGTGGGCACAGATACGCAGTATTTT; CDR3aa: CASSPGGGVGTDTQYF